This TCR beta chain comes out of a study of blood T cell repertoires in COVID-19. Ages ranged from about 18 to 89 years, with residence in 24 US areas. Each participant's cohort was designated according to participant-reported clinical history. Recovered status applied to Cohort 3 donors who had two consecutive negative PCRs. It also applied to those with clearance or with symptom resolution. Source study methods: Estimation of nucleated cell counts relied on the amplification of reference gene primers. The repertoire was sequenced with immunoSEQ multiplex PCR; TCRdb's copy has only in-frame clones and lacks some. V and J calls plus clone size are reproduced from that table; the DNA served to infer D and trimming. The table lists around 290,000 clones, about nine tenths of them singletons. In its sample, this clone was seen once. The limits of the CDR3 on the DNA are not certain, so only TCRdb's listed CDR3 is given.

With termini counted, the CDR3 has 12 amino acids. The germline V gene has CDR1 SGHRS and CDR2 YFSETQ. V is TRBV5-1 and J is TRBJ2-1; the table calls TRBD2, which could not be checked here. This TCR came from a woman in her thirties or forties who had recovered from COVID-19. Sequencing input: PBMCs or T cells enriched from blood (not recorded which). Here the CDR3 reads CASSTSGNEQFF.